This TCR beta chain was sequenced in a study of CXCR3-negative and CXCR3-positive naive CD8 T cells. General study points: Both of the naive subsets showed about the same high diversity, but memory CD8+ cells had much less. Comparison of naive cells showed more hydrophobic TRB CDR3s in CXCR3-positive than in CXCR3-negative naive cells.

In germline, CDR1 is SGHDN, CDR2 FVKESK. The CDR3 runs to 12 residues. Triplicate sorting captured roughly 300,000 cells each from every CD8+ T cell subset. The libraries of TRB cDNA were constructed through 5' RACE using UMI labels. TCRdb re-analyzed the 5' RACE reads; it lists each CDR3 protein once, without DNA. The sample includes some 150,000 distinct CDR3 sequences. Of note for this clonotype: Its antigen is currently unknown.

The receptor was derived from a human donor in good health. Some clones in this sample may be carry-over from other donors' samples. The chain combines TRBV14 with TRBJ1-1. Source material: naive CXCR3+ CD8+ T cells from blood. The subset here: CD45RO-CCR7+CD27+CD95- naive CD8+ T cells expressing CXCR3 (TNR3+). CDR3: CASSPWTLEAFF. The whole variable domain, remainder taken from reference TRBV14 and TRBJ1-1, is EAGVTQFPSHSVIEKGQTVTLRCDPISGHDNLYWYRRVMGKEIKFLLHFVKESKQDESGMPNNRFLAERTGGTYSTLKVQPAELEDSGVYFCASSPWTLEAFFGQGTRLTVV.